These 10 T cell receptor beta chains were all obtained from the same sample, sequenced in a study of cytomegalovirus exposure and HLA in healthy donors. The PCR made use of 60 Vbeta and 13 Jbeta primers. Sequencing was performed with immunoSEQ multiplex PCR; in TCRdb, only in-frame clones are kept and a portion is missing. Seen here are around 180,000 clones, over 70% observed once, and the top ten hold more than 5.5%. Specimen: PBMCs. Receptor source: a young man in good health and CMV-seropositive.

This sequence joins TRBV10-1 and TRBJ2-3, with TRBD1 matching over 10 bases. Looked up from germline, CDR1 is WNHNN and CDR2 is SYGVQD (reference sequence). Trimming took 4 bases from V and 0 from J; bases not matched to a gene: 1. This CDR3 spans 15 amino acids. CDR3 region: CASSGGQGSTDTQYF. In DNA form, the CDR3 reads TGCGCCAGCAGTGGGGGACAGGGGAGCACAGATACGCAGTATTTT.

This chain links TRBV7-9 with TRBJ2-5; TRBD2 is a possible D gene (5 bases). The germline V and J ends were trimmed by 2 bases and 2 bases, with 18 bases remaining between them. This CDR3 region has 17 residues. Germline V gives CDR1 SEHNR, CDR2 FQNEAQ (reference sequence). In DNA, the CDR3 is TGTGCCAGCAGCTTAAACCCTCGGGGTTTTCGGCAAGAGACCCAGTACTTC. Its protein is CASSLNPRGFRQETQYF.

With respect to this clone: At one end, the junction sequence differs from germline, possibly due to a read error. The rearrangement uses TRBV4-3 and TRBJ2-7; TRBD2 aligns across 15 bases. The CDR3 covers 20 residues. CDR1 is LGHNA, CDR2 YSLEER, per germline. CDR3 nucleotides: TGCGCCAACAGCCAAGACCTCCTGGGACTAGCGGGGGGTAGCTCCTACGAGCAGTACTTC. This encodes CANSQDLLGLAGGSSYEQYF.

The table lists this clone with many counts. The chain couples TRBV28 to TRBJ2-6; tentative D call: TRBD1 (5 bases). The V end lost 6 bases, the J end lost 2 bases, and 11 bases lay between the germline ends. CDR1 and CDR2 from the germline V gene are MDHEN and SYDVKM. The CDR3 spans 15 residues. The DNA of the CDR3 is TGTGCCAGCAGGAAGAAGGGGACTGGGGCCAACGTCCTGACTTTC. This sequence encodes CASRKKGTGANVLTF.

CDR3 sequence (DNA): TGCGCCAGCAGCCCCCGCGGGTACGAGCAGTACTTC. The encoded protein is CASSPRGYEQYF. The V and J genes are TRBV4-3 and TRBJ2-5, with D possibly TRBD2 on 5 matching bases. The J call may be mistaken, given a closer DNA end match to TRBJ2-7. This CDR3 is 12 amino acids long. CDR1 and CDR2 (germline): LGHNA, YSLEER.

The chain employs TRBV6-4 and TRBJ2-2; D gene ambiguous. The germline V gene has CDR1 MRHNA and CDR2 SNTAGT. The CDR3 contains 16 residues. V dropped 0 bases and J dropped 0 bases, with 8 bases sitting between them. CDR3 sequence: CASSDSSDTNTGELFF. The CDR3 region has the DNA TGTGCCAGCAGTGACTCGTCAGATACGAACACCGGGGAGCTGTTTTTT.

V and J are TRBV6-5 and TRBJ1-1; D is unclear. CDR3 length: 13 amino acids. The germline CDR1 and CDR2 sequences are MNHEY and SVGAGI. V was cut by 6 bases and J by 8 bases, with 16 bases left in between. The DNA of the CDR3 is TGTGCCAGCAGCCCCCTCGAGGAATCCGAAGCTTTCTTT. Protein: CASSPLEESEAFF.

The chain has TRBV9 and TRBJ2-7; D might be TRBD1 (6 bases). The CDR3 length is 15 residues. Trimming pared 3 bases from V and 3 bases from J, leaving 16 bases between. The V gene's germline CDR1 is SGDLS and CDR2 YYNGEE. The CDR3 region is CASSAGDRTVYEQYF. In DNA form, the CDR3 reads TGTGCCAGCAGCGCAGGGGACCGTACCGTCTACGAGCAGTACTTC. Combining the CDR3 with reference TRBV9 and TRBJ2-7 gives the whole variable domain DSGVTQTPKHLITATGQRVTLRCSPRSGDLSVYWYQQSLDQGLQFLIQYYNGEERAKGNILERFSAQQFPDLHSELNLSSLELGDSALYFCASSAGDRTVYEQYFGPGTRLTVT.

In nucleotides, the CDR3 is TGTGCCATCAGTGAGCGGGGTGGCGAGGTTGGCTACACCTTC. The encoded protein is CAISERGGEVGYTF. The V gene is TRBV10-3, the J gene TRBJ1-2; D not resolved. The length of the CDR3 is 14 residues. V dropped 2 bases and J dropped 7 bases, with 14 bases sitting between them. The V gene's germline CDR1 is ENHRY and CDR2 SYGVKD.

V is TRBV18 and J is TRBJ1-2, with 7 bases aligning to TRBD1. CDR1 KGHSH and CDR2 LQKENI come from the germline V gene. This CDR3 comprises 13 residues. V was pared by 8 bases and J by 7 bases, with 10 bases of the junction left unmatched. CDR3 DNA sequence: TGTGCCAGCACCGACAGGGTAACCACTGGCTACACCTTC. It yields the protein CASTDRVTTGYTF.